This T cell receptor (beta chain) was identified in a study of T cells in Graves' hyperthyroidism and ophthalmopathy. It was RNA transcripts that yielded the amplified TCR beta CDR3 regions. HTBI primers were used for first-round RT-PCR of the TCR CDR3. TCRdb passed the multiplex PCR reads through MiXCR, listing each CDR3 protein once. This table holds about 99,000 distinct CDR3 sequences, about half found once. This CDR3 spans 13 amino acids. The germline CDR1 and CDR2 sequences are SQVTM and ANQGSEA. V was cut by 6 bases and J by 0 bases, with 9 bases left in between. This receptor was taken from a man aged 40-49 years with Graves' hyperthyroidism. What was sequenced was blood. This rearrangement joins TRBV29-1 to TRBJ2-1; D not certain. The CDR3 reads CSVDGLSYNEQFF. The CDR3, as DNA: TGCAGCGTCGACGGCCTCTCCTACAATGAGCAGTTCTTC.